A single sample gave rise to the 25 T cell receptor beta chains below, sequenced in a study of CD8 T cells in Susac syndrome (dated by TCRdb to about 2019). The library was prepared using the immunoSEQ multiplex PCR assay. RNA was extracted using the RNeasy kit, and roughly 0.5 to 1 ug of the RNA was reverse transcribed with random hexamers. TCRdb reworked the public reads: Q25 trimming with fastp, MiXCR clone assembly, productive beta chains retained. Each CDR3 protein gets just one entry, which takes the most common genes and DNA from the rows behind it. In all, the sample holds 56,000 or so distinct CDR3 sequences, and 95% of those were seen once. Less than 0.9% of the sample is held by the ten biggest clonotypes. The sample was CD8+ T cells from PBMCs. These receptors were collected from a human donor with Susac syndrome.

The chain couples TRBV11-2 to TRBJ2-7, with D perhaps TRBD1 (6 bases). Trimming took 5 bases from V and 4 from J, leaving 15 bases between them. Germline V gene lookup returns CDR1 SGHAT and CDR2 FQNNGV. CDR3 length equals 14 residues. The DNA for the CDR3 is TGTGCCAGCAGCCGCCAAACAGGGAAATACGAGCAGTACTTC. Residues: CASSRQTGKYEQYF.

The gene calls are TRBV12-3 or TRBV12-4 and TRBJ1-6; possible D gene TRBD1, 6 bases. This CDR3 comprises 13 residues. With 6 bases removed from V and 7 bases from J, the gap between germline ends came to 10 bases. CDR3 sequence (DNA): TGTGCCAGCAGCCCGACAGGAAATTCACCCCTCCACTTT. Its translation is CASSPTGNSPLHF.

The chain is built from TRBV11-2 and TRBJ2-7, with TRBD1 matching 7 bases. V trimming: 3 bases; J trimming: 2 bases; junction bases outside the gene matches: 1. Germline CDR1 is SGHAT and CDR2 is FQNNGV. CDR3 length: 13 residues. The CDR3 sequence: CASSLGQTYEQYF. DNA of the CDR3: TGTGCCAGCAGCTTGGGACAGACCTACGAGCAGTACTTC. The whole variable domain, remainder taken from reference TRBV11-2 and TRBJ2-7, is EAGVAQSPRYKIIEKRQSVAFWCNPISGHATLYWYQQILGQGPKLLIQFQNNGVVDDSQLPKDRFSAERLKGVDSTLKIQPAKLEDSAVYLCASSLGQTYEQYFGPGTRLTVT.

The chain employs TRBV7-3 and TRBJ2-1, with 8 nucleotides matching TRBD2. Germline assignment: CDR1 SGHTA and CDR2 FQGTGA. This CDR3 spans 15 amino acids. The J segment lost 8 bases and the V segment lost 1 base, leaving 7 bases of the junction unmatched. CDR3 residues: CASSLRSGGIDEQFF. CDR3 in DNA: TGTGCCAGCAGCTTAAGAAGCGGGGGTATCGATGAGCAGTTCTTC. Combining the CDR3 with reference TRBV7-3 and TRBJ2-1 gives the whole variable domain GAGVSQTPSNKVTEKGKYVELRCDPISGHTALYWYRQSLGQGPEFLIYFQGTGAADDSGLPNDRFFAVRPEGSVSTLKIQRTERGDSAVYLCASSLRSGGIDEQFFGPGTRLTVL.

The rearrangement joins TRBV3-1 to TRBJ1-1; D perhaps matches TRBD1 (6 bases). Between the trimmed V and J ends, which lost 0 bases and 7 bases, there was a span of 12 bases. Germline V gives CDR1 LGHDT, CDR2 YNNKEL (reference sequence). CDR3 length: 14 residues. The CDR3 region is CASSQEDSTGEAFF. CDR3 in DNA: TGTGCCAGCAGCCAAGAGGACAGCACAGGTGAAGCTTTCTTT. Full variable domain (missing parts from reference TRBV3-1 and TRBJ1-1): DTAVSQTPKYLVTQMGNDKSIKCEQNLGHDTMYWYKQDSKKFLKIMFSYNNKELIINETVPNRFSPKSPDKAHLNLHINSLELGDSAVYFCASSQEDSTGEAFFGQGTRLTVV.

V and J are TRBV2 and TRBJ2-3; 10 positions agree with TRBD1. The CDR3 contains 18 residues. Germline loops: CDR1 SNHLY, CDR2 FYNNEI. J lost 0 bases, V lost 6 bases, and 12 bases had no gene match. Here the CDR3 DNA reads TGTGCCAGCAGCGGGTTCACCGGGACAGGGGATAGCACAGATACGCAGTATTTT. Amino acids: CASSGFTGTGDSTDTQYF.

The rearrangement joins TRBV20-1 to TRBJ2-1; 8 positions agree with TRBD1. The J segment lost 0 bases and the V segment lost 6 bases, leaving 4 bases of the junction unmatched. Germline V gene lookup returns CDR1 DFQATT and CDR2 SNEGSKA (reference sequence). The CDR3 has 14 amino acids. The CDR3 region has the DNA TGCAGTGCCACGGGACAGGTCTCCTACAATGAGCAGTTCTTC. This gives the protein CSATGQVSYNEQFF.

The CDR3 reads CASSQDRFNSDRGLETQYF. CDR3 bases: TGCGCCAGCAGCCAAGATAGGTTTAATTCGGACAGGGGGTTGGAGACCCAGTACTTC. This chain links TRBV4-1 with TRBJ2-5, with 10 bases fitting TRBD1. The CDR3 loop spans 19 amino acids. Germline V gene lookup returns CDR1 MGHRA and CDR2 YSYEKL. Trimming at V came to 0 bases and at J to 5 bases, leaving 15 bases not matched to a gene.

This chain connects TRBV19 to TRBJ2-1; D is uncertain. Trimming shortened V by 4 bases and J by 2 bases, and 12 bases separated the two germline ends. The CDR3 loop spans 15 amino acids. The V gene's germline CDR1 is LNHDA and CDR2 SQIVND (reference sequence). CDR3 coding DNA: TGTGCCAGTAGTACCACAGATCCTCCCTACAATGAGCAGTTCTTC. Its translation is CASSTTDPPYNEQFF. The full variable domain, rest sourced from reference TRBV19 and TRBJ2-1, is DGGITQSPKYLFRKEGQNVTLSCEQNLNHDAMYWYRQDPGQGLRLIYYSQIVNDFQKGDIAEGYSVSREKKESFPLTVTSAQKNPTAFYLCASSTTDPPYNEQFFGPGTRLTVL.

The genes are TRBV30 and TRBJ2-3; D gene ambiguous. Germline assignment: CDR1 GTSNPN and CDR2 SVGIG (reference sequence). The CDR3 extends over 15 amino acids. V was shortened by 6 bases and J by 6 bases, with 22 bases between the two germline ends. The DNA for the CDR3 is TGTGCCTGTCGAGTCCTAGACCACCTTGGGGATACGCAGTATTTT. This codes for CACRVLDHLGDTQYF.

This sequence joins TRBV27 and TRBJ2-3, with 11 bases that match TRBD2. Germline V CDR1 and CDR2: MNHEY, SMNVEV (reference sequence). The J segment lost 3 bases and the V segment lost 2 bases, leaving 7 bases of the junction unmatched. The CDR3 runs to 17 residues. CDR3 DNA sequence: TGTGCCAGCAGTTTACTCCTAGCGGGGGGCCTGACAGATACGCAGTATTTT. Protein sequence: CASSLLLAGGLTDTQYF.

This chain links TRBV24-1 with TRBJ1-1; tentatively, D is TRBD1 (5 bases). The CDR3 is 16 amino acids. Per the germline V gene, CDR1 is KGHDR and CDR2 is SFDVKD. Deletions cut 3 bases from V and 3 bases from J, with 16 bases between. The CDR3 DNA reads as TGTGCCACCAGTGATGTAGCGGGAGGGGAACACACTGAAGCTTTCTTT. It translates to CATSDVAGGEHTEAFF.

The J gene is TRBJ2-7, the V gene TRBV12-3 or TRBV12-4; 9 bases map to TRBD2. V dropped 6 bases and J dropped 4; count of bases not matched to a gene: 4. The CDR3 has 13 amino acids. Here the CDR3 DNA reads TGTGCCAGCAGGGTAACTAGCGGGTACGAGCAGTACTTC. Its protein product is CASRVTSGYEQYF.

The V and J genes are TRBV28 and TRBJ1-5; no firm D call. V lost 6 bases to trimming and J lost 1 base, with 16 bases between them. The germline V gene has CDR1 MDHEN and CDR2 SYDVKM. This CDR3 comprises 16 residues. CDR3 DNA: TGTGCCAGCAGCTCCCCCGTGCTTAGGAGCAATCAGCCCCAGCATTTT. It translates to CASSSPVLRSNQPQHF.

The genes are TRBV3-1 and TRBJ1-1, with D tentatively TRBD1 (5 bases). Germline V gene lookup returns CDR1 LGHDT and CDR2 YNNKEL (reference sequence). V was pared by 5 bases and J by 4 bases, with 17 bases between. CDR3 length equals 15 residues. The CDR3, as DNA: TGTGCCAGCAGCAGCACCGGGACGTCTGTCACTGAAGCTTTCTTT. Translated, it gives CASSSTGTSVTEAFF.

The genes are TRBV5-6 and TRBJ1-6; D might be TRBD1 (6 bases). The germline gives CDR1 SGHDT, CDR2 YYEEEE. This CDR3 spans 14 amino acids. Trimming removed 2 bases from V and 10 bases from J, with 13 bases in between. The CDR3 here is CASSLPGHLSPLHF. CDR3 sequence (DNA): TGTGCCAGCAGCTTACCGGGACACCTATCACCCCTCCACTTT.

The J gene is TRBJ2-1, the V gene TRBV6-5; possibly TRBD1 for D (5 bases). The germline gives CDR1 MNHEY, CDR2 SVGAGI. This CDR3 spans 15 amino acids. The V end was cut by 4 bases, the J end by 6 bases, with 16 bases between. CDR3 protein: CASSSYADTLNEQFF. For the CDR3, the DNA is TGTGCCAGCAGTTCTTATGCGGACACGCTCAATGAGCAGTTCTTC.

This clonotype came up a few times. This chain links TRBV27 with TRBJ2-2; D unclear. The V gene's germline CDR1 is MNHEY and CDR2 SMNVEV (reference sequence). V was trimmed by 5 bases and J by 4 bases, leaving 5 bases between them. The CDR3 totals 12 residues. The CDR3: CASSPPTGELFF. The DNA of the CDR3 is TGTGCCAGCAGTCCCCCCACCGGGGAGCTGTTTTTT.

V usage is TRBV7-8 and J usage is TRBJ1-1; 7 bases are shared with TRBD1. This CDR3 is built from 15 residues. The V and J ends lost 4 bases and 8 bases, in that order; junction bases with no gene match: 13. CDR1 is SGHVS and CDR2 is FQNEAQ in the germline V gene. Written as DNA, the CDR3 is TGTGCCAGCAGCTCCAAGCGACAGGGCCCACGGGAAGCTTTCTTT. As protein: CASSSKRQGPREAFF. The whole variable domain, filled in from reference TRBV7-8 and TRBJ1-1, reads GAGVSQSPRYKVAKRGQDVALRCDPISGHVSLFWYQQALGQGPEFLTYFQNEAQLDKSGLPSDRFFAERPEGSVSTLKIQRTQQEDSAVYLCASSSKRQGPREAFFGQGTRLTVV.

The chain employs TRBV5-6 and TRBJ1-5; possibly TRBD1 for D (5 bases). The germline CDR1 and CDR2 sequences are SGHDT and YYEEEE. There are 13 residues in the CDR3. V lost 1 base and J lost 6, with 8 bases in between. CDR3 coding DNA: TGTGCCAGCAGCTTGTCAGGGATTCAGCCCCAGCATTTT. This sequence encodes CASSLSGIQPQHF. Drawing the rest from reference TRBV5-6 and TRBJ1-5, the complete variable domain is DAGVTQSPTHLIKTRGQQVTLRCSPKSGHDTVSWYQQALGQGPQFIFQYYEEEERQRGNFPDRFSGHQFPNYSSELNVNALLLGDSALYLCASSLSGIQPQHFGDGTRLSIL.

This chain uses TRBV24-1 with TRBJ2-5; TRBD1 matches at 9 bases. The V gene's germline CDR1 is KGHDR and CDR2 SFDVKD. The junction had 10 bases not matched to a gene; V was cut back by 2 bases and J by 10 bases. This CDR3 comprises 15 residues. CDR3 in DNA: TGTGCCACCAGTGATTCCGGGACAGGGATCGGGGACCAGTACTTC. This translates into CATSDSGTGIGDQYF.

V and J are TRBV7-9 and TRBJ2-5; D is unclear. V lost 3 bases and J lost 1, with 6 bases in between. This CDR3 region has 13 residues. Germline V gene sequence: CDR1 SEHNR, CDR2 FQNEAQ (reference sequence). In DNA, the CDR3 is TGTGCCAGCAGCTTTGAGAGCCAAGAGACCCAGTACTTC. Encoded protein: CASSFESQETQYF.

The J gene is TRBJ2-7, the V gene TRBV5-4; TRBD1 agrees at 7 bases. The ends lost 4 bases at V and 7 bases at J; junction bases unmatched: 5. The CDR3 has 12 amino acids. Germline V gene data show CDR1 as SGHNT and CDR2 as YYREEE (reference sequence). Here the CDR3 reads CASSLDRLEQYF. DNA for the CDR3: TGTGCCAGCAGCCTGGACAGGTTAGAGCAGTACTTC.

CDR3 bases: TGCAGTGCTGACCAAGGAAACACCATATATTTT. This codes for CSADQGNTIYF. V gene TRBV20-1 combines with J gene TRBJ1-3; D remains ambiguous. V lost 5 bases, J lost 4 bases, and 6 bases lay in between. Germline CDR1 reads DFQATT; CDR2 reads SNEGSKA (reference sequence). The CDR3 covers 11 residues.

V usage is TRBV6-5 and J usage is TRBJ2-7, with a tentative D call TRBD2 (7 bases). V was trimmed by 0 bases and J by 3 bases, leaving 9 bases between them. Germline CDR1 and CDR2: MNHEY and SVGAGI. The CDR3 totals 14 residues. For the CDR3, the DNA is TGTGCCAGCAGTTACTCAGGGGGGGGCTACGAGCAGTACTTC. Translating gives CASSYSGGGYEQYF.